This TCR beta chain emerged from a study of Tregs in tolerant kidney transplant recipients. Study as a whole: Related graft donors supplied nonmyeloablative bone marrow transplants, and mixed chimerism was transient. The study, taken as a whole, reports: Tolerant patients' donor-specific Tregs expanded beyond overall Tregs, suggesting antigen-driven growth. Validation in larger populations is needed because few patients were studied.

As concerns this clone: Antigen: not known.

V was pared by 6 bases and J by 3 bases, with 7 bases of the junction left unmatched. The CDR3 consists of 14 residues. Germline values: CDR1 SGHTA, CDR2 FQGNSA. The assay was immunoSEQ multiplex PCR, and TCRdb's table has in-frame clones only and misses some. The sample consists of over 85,000 clones, 93% of them appearing once. Unstimulated Tregs (CD4+CD25+CD127-) and CD4+CD25- non-Tregs were sorted from PBMCs. This sample comprised CD4+ T cells from blood, obtained before the transplant. V gene TRBV7-2 combines with J gene TRBJ2-7; 8 bases are shared with TRBD2. The TCR was taken from a human donor who received a combined kidney and bone marrow transplant. CDR3: CASRFGGASYEQYF. In DNA, the CDR3 is TGTGCCAGCAGATTCGGGGGGGCCAGCTACGAGCAGTACTTC.